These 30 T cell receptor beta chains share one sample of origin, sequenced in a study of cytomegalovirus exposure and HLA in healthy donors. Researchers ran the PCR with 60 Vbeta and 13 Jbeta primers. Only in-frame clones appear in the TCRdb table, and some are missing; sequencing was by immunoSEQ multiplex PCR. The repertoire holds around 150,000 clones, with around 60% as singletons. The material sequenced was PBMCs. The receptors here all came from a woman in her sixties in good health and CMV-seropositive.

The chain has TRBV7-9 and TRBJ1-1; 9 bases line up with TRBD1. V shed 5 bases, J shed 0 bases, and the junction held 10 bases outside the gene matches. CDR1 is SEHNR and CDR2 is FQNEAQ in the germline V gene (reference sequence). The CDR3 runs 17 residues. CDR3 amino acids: CASSPRGRDRVNTEAFF. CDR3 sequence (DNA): TGTGCCAGCAGCCCAAGAGGTCGGGACAGGGTGAACACTGAAGCTTTCTTT.

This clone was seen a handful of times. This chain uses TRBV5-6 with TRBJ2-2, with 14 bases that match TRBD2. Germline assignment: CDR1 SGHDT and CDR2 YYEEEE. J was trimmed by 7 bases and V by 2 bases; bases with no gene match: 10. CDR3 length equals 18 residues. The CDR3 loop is CASSLRTSGRIKDGELFF. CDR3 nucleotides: TGTGCCAGCAGCTTACGGACTAGCGGGAGGATTAAGGACGGGGAGCTGTTTTTT.

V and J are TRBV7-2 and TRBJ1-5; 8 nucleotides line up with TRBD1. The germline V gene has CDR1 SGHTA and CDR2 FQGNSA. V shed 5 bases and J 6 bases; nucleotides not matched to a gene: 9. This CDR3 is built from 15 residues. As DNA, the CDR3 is TGTGCCAGCAGCCCCACAGGGGGACGAGGTCAGCCCCAGCATTTT. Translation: CASSPTGGRGQPQHF. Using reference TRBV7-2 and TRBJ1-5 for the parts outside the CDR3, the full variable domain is GAGVSQSPSNKVTEKGKDVELRCDPISGHTALYWYRQSLGQGLEFLIYFQGNSAPDKSGLPSDRFSAERTGGSVSTLTIQRTQQEDSAVYLCASSPTGGRGQPQHFGDGTRLSIL.

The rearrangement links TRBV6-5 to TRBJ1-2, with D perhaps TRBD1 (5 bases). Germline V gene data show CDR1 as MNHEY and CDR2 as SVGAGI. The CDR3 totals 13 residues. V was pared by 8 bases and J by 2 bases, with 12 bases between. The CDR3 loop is CASGTPGNYGYTF. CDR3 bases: TGTGCCAGCGGTACCCCAGGGAACTATGGCTACACCTTC.

The CDR3 loop reads CASSLGLAGSTDTQYF. Here the CDR3 DNA reads TGTGCCAGCAGCTTGGGCCTAGCGGGATCCACAGATACGCAGTATTTT. The chain is built from TRBV5-4 and TRBJ2-3; TRBD2 agrees at 9 bases. Trimming at V came to 0 bases and at J to 2 bases, leaving 4 bases not matched to a gene. The length of the CDR3 is 16 residues. Germline V gene lookup returns CDR1 SGHNT and CDR2 YYREEE (reference sequence).

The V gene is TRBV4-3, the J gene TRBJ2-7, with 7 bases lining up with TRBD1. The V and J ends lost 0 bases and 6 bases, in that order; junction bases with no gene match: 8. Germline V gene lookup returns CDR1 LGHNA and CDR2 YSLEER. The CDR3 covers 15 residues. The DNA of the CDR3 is TGCGCCAGCAGCCAAGACGGTCAGACAGGGAGCGAGCAGTACTTC. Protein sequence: CASSQDGQTGSEQYF.

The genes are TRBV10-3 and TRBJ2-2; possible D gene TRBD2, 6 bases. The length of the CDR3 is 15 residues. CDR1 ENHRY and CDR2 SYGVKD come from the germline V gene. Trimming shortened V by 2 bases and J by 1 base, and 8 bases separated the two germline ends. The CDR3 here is CAISELGGNTGELFF. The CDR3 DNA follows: TGTGCCATCAGTGAGCTGGGGGGGAACACCGGGGAGCTGTTTTTT.

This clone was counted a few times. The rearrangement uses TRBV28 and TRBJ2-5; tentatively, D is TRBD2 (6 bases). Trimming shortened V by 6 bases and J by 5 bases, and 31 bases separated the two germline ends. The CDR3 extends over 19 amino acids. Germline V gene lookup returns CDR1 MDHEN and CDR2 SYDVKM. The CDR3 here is CASSAINPDPGEWAETQYF. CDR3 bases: TGTGCCAGCAGCGCAATCAACCCAGACCCGGGGGAGTGGGCTGAGACCCAGTACTTC.

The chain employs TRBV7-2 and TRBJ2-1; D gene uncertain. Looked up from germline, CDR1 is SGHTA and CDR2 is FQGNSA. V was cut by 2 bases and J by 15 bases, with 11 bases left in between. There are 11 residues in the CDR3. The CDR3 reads CASSLSSWWFF. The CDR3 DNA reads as TGTGCCAGCAGCTTAAGTAGCTGGTGGTTCTTC.

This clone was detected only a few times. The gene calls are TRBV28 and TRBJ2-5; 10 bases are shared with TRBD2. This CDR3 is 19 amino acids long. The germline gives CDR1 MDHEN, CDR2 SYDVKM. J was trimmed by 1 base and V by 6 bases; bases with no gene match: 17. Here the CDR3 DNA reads TGTGCCAGCAGCGAACTTTGGGCCAAACTAGCGGGATCCCAAGAGACCCAGTACTTC. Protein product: CASSELWAKLAGSQETQYF.

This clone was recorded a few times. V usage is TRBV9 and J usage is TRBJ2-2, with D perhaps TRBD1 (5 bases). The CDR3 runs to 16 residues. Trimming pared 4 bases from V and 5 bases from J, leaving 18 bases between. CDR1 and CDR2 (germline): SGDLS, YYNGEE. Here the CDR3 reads CASSPGWGLRTGELFF. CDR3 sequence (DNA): TGTGCCAGCAGCCCCGGGTGGGGCCTTCGGACCGGGGAGCTGTTTTTT.

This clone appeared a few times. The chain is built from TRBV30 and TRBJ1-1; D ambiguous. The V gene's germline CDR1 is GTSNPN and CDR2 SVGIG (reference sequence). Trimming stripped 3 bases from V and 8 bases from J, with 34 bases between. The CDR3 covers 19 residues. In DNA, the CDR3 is TGTGCCTGGAGGCACCTATACTCTTCAGCACGCGCTCGCTTGCGGGAAGCTTTCTTT. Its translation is CAWRHLYSSARARLREAFF.

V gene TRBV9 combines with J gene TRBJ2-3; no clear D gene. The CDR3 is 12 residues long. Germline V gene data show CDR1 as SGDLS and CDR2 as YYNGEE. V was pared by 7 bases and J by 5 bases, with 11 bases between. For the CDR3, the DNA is TGTGCCAGCTTCCCGCCTATAGATACGCAGTATTTT. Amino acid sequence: CASFPPIDTQYF. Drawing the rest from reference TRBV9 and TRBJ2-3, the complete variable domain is DSGVTQTPKHLITATGQRVTLRCSPRSGDLSVYWYQQSLDQGLQFLIQYYNGEERAKGNILERFSAQQFPDLHSELNLSSLELGDSALYFCASFPPIDTQYFGPGTRLTVL.

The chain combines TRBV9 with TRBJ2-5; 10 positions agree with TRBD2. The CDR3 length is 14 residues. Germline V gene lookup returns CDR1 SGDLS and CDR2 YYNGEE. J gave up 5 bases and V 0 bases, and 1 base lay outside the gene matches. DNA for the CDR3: TGTGCCAGCAGCGTAGGACTAGCGGGCGAGACCCAGTACTTC. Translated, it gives CASSVGLAGETQYF.

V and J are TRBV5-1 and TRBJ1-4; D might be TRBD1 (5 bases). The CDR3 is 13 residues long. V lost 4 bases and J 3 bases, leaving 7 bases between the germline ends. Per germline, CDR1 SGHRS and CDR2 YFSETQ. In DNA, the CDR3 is TGCGCCAGCAGCGGGGGGTCTAATGAAAAACTGTTTTTT. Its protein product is CASSGGSNEKLFF.

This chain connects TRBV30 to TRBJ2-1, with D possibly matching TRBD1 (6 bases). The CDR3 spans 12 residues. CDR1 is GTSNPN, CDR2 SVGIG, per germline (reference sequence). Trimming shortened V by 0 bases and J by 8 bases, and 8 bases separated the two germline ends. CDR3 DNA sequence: TGTGCCTGGAGTGTAAAGGGGGATGAGCAGTTCTTC. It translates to CAWSVKGDEQFF.

CDR3 sequence (DNA): TGTGCCAGCAGCGTAGTCACCGGACAGGGGGCAAGCACTGAAGCTTTCTTT. Protein sequence: CASSVVTGQGASTEAFF. The gene calls are TRBV9 and TRBJ1-1; TRBD1 aligns across 11 bases. Germline V gene sequence: CDR1 SGDLS, CDR2 YYNGEE. This CDR3 comprises 17 residues. V dropped 0 bases and J dropped 4; count of bases not matched to a gene: 8.

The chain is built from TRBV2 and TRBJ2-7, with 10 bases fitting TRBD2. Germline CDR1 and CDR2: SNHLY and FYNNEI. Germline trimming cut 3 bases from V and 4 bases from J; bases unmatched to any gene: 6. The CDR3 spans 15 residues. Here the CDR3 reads CASSDSSGRAYEQYF. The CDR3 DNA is TGTGCCAGCAGTGACTCGAGCGGGAGGGCGTACGAGCAGTACTTC.

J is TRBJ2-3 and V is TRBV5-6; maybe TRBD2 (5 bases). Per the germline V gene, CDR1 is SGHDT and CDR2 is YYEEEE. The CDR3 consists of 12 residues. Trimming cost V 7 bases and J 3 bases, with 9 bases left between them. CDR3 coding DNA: TGTGCCAGCCGCCGGGGAACAGATACGCAGTATTTT. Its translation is CASRRGTDTQYF.

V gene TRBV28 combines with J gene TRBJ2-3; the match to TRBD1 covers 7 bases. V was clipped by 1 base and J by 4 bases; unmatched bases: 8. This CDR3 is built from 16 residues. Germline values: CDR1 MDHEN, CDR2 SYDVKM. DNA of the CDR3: TGTGCCAGCAGTTTATTCAAGGGGGCGAACCCAGATACGCAGTATTTT. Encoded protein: CASSLFKGANPDTQYF. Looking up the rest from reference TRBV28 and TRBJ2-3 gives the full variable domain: DVKVTQSSRYLVKRTGEKVFLECVQDMDHENMFWYRQDPGLGLRLIYFSYDVKMKEKGDIPEGYSVSREKKERFSLILESASTNQTSMYLCASSLFKGANPDTQYFGPGTRLTVL.

The CDR3 sequence: CASSYSWTDNEQFF. The CDR3 region has the DNA TGTGCCAGCAGTTACTCCTGGACAGACAATGAGCAGTTCTTC. The rearrangement joins TRBV6-5 to TRBJ2-1, with a weak D call TRBD1 (6 bases). The germline V and J ends were trimmed by 0 bases and 5 bases, with 8 bases remaining between them. Germline V gene sequence: CDR1 MNHEY, CDR2 SVGAGI. The CDR3 spans 14 residues.

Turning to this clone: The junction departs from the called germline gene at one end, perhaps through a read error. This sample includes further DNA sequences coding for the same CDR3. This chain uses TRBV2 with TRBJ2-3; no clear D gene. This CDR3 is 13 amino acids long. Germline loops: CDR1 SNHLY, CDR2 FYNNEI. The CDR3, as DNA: TGTGCTAGCAGTGGAACTACGGCAGATACGCAGTATTTT. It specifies CASSGTTADTQYF.

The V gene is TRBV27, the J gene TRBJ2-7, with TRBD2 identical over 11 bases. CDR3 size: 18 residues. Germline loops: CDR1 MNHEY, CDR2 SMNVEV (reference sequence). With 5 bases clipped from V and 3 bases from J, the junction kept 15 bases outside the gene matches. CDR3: CASSDYPPGTSGHYEQYF. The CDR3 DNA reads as TGTGCCAGCAGTGACTACCCCCCCGGGACTAGCGGACACTACGAGCAGTACTTC.

CDR3 DNA sequence: TGCGCCAGCAGCCAAGATACTCCTGACAATGAGCAGTTCTTC. It translates to CASSQDTPDNEQFF. The chain has TRBV4-3 and TRBJ2-1, with D hard to call. Trimming removed 0 bases from V and 5 bases from J, with 8 bases in between. The length of the CDR3 is 14 residues. Germline V gene data show CDR1 as LGHNA and CDR2 as YSLEER.

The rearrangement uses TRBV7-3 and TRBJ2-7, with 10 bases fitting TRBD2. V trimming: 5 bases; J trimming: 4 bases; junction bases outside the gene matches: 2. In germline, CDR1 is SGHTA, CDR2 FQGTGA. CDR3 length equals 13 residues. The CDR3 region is CASSLSGGYEQYF. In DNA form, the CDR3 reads TGTGCCAGCAGCCTTAGCGGGGGGTACGAGCAGTACTTC. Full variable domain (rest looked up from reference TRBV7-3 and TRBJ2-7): GAGVSQTPSNKVTEKGKYVELRCDPISGHTALYWYRQSLGQGPEFLIYFQGTGAADDSGLPNDRFFAVRPEGSVSTLKIQRTERGDSAVYLCASSLSGGYEQYFGPGTRLTVT.

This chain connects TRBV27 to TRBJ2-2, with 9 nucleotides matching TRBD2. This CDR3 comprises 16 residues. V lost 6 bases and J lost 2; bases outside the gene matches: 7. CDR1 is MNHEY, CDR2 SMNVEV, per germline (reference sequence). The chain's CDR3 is CASSLRLAVNTGELFF. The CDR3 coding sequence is TGTGCCAGCAGCCTCAGACTAGCGGTAAACACCGGGGAGCTGTTTTTT.

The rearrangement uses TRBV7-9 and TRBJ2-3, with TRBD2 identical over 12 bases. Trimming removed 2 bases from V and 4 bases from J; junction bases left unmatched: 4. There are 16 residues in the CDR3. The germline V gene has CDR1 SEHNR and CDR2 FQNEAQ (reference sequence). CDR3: CASSLMLAGGPDTQYF. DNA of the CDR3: TGTGCCAGCAGCTTAATGCTAGCGGGAGGGCCAGATACGCAGTATTTT.

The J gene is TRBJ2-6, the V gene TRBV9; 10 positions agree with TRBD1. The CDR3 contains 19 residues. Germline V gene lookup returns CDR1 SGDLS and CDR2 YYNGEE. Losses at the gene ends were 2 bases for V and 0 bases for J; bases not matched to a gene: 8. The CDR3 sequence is CASSVGDRGRFSGANVLTF. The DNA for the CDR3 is TGTGCCAGCAGCGTTGGAGACAGGGGGCGATTCTCTGGGGCCAACGTCCTGACTTTC.

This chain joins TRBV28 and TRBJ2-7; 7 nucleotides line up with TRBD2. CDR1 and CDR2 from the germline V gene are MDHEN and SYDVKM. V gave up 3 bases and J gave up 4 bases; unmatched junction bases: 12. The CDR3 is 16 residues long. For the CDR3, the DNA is TGTGCCAGCAGTTTCTCCGGAGCGGGAAGAAGTTACGAGCAGTACTTC. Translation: CASSFSGAGRSYEQYF.

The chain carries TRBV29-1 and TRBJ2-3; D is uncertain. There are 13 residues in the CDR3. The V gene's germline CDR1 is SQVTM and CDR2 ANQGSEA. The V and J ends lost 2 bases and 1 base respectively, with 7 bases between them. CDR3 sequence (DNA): TGCAGCGTTGAAAGATCAGGCACAGATACGCAGTATTTT. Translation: CSVERSGTDTQYF.